This TCR beta chain was identified during a study of cytomegalovirus exposure and HLA in healthy donors. Whole-study findings and limits: DRB1 had the most TCR associations and HLA-C the fewest, a later analysis found, with rates varying by HLA locus. In an earlier analysis, most TCR beta V segments were productive about 87% or about 30% of the time.

The CDR3 has 13 amino acids. CDR1 is GTSNPN and CDR2 is SVGIG in the germline V gene (reference sequence). Trimming stripped 2 bases from V and 4 bases from J, with 11 bases between. Amplification used 60 Vbeta primers and 13 Jbeta primers. Using immunoSEQ multiplex PCR, the repertoire was profiled, and TCRdb retains in-frame clones only, with some absent. In the table there are roughly 72,000 clones, 74% of which are singletons. To note about this clone: Its antigen is unidentified.

Sequenced material: PBMCs. The chain is built from TRBV30 and TRBJ1-2, with D possibly TRBD1 on 6 matching bases. The source is a human donor in good health. For the CDR3, the DNA is TGTGCCTGGAGTCGAGACAGGCCCTATGGCTACACCTTC. Encoded protein: CAWSRDRPYGYTF.